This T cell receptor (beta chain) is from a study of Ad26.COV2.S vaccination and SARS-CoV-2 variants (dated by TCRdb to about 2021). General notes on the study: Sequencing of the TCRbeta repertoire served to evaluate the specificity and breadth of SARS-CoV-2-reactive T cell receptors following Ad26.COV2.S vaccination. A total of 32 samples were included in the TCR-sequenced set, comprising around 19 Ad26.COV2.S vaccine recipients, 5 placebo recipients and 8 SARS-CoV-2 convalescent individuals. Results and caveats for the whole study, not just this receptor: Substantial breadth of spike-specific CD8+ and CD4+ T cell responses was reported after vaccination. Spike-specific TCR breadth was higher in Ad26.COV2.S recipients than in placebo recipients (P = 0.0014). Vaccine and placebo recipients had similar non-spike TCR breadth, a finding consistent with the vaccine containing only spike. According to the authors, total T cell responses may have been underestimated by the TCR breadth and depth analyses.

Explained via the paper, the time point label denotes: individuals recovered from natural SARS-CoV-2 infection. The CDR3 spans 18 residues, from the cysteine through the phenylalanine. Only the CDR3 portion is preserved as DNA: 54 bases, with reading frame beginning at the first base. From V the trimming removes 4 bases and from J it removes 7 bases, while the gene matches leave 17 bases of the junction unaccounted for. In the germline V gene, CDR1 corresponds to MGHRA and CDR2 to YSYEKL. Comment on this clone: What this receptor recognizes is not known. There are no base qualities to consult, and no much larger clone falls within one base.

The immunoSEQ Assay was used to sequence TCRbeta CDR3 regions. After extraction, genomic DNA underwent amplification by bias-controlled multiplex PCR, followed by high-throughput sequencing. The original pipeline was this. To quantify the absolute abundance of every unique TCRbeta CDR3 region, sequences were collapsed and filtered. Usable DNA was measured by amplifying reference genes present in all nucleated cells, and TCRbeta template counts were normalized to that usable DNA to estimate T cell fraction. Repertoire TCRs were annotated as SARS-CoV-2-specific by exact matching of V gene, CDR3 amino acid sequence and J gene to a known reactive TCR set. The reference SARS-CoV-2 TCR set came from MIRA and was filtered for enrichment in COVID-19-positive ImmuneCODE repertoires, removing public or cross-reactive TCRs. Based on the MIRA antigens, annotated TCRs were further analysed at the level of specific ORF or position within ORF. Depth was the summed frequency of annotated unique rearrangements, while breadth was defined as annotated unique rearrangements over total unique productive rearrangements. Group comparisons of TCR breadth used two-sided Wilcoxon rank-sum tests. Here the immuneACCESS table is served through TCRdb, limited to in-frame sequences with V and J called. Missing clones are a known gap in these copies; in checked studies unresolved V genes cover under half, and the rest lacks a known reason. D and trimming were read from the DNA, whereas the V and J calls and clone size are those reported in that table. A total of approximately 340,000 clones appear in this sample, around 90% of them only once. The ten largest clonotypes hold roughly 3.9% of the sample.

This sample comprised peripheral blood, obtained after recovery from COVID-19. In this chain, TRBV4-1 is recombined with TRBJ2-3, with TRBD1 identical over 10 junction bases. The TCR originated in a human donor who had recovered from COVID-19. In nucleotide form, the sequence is TGCGCCAGCAGCCCGCAGGGGGCGGGACAGGGGCCCCCGAATACGCAGTATTTT. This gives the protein CASSPQGAGQGPPNTQYF.